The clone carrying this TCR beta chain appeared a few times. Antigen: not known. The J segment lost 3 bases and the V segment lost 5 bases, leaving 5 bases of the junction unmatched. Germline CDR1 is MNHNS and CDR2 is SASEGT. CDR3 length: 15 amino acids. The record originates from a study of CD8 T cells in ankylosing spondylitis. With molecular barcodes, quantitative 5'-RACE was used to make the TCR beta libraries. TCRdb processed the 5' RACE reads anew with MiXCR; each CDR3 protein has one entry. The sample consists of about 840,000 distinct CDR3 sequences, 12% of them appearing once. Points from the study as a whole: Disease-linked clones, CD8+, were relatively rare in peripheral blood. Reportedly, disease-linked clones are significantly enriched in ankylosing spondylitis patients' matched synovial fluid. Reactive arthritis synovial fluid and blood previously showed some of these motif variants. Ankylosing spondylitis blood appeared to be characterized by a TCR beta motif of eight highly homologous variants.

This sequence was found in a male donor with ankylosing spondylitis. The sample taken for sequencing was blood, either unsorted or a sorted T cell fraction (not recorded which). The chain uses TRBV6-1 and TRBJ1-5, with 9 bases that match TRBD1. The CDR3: CASSTDRGSNQPQHF. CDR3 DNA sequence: TGTGCCAGCAGTACGGACAGGGGATCCAATCAGCCCCAGCATTTT.